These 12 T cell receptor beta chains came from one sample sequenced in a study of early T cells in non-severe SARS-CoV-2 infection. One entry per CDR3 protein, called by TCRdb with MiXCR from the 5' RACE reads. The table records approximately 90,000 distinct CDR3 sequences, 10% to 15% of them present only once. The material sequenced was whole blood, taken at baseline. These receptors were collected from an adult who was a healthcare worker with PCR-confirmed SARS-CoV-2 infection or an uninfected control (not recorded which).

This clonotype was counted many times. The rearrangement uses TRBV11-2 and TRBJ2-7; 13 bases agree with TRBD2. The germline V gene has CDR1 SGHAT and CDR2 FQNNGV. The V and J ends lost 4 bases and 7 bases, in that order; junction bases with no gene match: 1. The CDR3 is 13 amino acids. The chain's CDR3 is CASSSGLAGEQYF. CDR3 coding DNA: TGTGCCAGCAGCTCGGGACTAGCGGGAGAGCAGTACTTC.

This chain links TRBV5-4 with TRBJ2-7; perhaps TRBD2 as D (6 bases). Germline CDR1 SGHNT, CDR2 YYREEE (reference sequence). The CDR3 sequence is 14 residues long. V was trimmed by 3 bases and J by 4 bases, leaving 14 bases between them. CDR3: CASSSAGLFYEQYF. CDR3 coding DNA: TGTGCCAGCAGCTCTGCGGGACTCTTTTACGAGCAGTACTTC.

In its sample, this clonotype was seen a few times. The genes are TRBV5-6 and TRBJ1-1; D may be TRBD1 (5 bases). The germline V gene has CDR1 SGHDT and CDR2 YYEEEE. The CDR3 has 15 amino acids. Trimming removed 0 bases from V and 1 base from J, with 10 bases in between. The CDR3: CASSLAGPPNTEAFF. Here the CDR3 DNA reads TGTGCCAGCAGCTTGGCGGGACCACCGAACACTGAAGCTTTCTTT.

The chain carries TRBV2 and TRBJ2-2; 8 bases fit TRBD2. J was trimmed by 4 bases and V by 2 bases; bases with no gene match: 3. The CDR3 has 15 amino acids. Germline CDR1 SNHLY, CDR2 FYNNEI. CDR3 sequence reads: CASSEWLAGTGELFF. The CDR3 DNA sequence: TGTGCCAGCAGTGAATGGCTAGCGGGCACCGGGGAGCTGTTTTTT.

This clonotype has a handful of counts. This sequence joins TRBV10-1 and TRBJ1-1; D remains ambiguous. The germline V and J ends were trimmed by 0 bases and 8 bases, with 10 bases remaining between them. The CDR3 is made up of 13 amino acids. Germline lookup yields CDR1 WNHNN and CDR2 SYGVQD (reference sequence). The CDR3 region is CASSESRGSEAFF. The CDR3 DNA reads TGCGCCAGCAGTGAGTCCCGGGGTTCCGAAGCTTTCTTT.

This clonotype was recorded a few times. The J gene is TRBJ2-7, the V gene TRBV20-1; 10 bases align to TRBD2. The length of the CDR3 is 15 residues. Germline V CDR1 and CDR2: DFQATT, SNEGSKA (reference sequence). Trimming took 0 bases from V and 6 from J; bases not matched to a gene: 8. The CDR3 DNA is TGCAGTGCTAGAGATCCGGCTAGCGGGAGACCCGAGCAGTACTTC. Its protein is CSARDPASGRPEQYF.

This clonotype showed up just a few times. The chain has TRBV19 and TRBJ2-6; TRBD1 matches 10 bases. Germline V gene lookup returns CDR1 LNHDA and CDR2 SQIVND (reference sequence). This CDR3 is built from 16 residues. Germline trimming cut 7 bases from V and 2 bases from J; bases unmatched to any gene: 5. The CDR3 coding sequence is TGTGCCAGTACCTCGGACAGGGGGGCTGGGGCCAACGTCCTGACTTTC. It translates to CASTSDRGAGANVLTF.

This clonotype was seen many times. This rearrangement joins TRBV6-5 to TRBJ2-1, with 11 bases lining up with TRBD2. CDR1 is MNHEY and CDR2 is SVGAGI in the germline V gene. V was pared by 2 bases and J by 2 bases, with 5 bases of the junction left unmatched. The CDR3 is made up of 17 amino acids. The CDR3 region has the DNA TGTGCCAGCAGTTACGTTACTAGCGGGAGCCCCTACAATGAGCAGTTCTTC. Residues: CASSYVTSGSPYNEQFF.

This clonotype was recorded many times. The CDR3 region is CASRLTGGKTEAFF. The CDR3 DNA reads as TGTGCCAGCAGGCTAACAGGGGGCAAGACTGAAGCTTTCTTT. The chain is built from TRBV12-3 or TRBV12-4 and TRBJ1-1; 9 positions agree with TRBD1. After removal of 6 bases from V and 5 bases from J, the junction contained 7 bases not matched to a gene. The CDR3 runs 14 residues.

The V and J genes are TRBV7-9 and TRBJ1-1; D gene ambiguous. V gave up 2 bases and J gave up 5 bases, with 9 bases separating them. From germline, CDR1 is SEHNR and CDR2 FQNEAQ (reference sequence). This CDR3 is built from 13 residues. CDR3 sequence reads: CASSLNSATEAFF. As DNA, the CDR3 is TGTGCCAGCAGCTTAAATTCGGCGACTGAAGCTTTCTTT.

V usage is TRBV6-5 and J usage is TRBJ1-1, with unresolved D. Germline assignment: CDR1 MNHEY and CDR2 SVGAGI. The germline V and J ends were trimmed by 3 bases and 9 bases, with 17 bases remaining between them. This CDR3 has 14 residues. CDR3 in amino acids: CASSYLHTGEKAFF. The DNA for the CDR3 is TGTGCCAGCAGTTATTTGCATACCGGGGAAAAAGCTTTCTTT.

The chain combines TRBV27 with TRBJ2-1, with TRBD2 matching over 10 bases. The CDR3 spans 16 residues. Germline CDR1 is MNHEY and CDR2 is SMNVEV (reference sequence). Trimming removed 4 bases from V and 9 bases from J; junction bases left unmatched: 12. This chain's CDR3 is CASSSPTSGMNSEQFF. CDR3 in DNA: TGTGCCAGCAGTTCCCCAACTAGCGGGATGAATAGTGAGCAGTTCTTC.